Listed below are T cell receptor beta chains from one sample, sequenced in a study of blood T cell repertoires in COVID-19. Measured with immunoSEQ multiplex PCR; TCRdb has only the in-frame clones, and not every one. The sample has 200,000 to 300,000 clones, 82% seen once; the top ten hold approximately 4.5%. Sequencing was performed on peripheral blood. The receptors were gathered from a woman in her seventies with acute or convalescent COVID-19. Both conserved end residues are part of each CDR3. The D gene is left open where the match is weak. Only part of the rows carry a size: once, few, many, or a class if the clone is expanded.

cdr3_nt cdr3_aa cdr3_length j_call d_call v_call clone_size
TGTGCCAGCAGTCGTACAGGGGGCGGAAACACTGAAGCTTTCTTT CASSRTGGGNTEAFF 15 TRBJ1-1 TRBD1 TRBV5-4 .
TGTGCCAGCTCACCCATTCCGGGATCCGGGGGAGGTGGCTACACCTTC CASSPIPGSGGGGYTF 16 TRBJ1-2 . TRBV18 .
TGCGCCAGCAGCCAAGATCAATATCGGACTCTTGGCTACACCTTC CASSQDQYRTLGYTF 15 TRBJ1-2 . TRBV4-3 .
TGTGCCAGCAGCAACGCGGGGGCGCAGGACACTGAAGCTTTCTTT CASSNAGAQDTEAFF 15 TRBJ1-1 . TRBV6-2/TRBV6-3 .
TGTGCCAGCACCGATCGATCAGGGAATCTTAATGAAAAACTGTTTTTT CASTDRSGNLNEKLFF 16 TRBJ1-4 . TRBV25-1 .
TGTGCCAGCAGCCCCGAAGGGGGCGGGGGGAAGGGCAATGAGCAGTTCTTC CASSPEGGGGKGNEQFF 17 TRBJ2-1 . TRBV3-1/TRBV3-2 .
TGTGCCACCAGTGACCACCGGACGGCGGGCGACGAGCAGTACTTC CATSDHRTAGDEQYF 15 TRBJ2-7 . TRBV24-1 .
TGTGCCAGCAGCATGACTAGTTTAACGCAGTATTTT CASSMTSLTQYF 12 TRBJ2-3 . TRBV7-2 .
TGTGCCAGCATCAGGGGATCCGGCTACACCTTC CASIRGSGYTF 11 TRBJ1-2 . TRBV2 .
TGCGCCAGCAGCCAAGATTCAGGGGATGAGCAGTTCTTC CASSQDSGDEQFF 13 TRBJ2-1 . TRBV4-3 .
TGTGCCAGCACGGGACAGGGAGGTGATGAGCAGTTCTTC CASTGQGGDEQFF 13 TRBJ2-1 TRBD1 TRBV9 .
TGTGCCAGCTCACCACTGGCCGCGGGCACTGAAGCTTTCTTT CASSPLAAGTEAFF 14 TRBJ1-1 . TRBV18 .
TGTGCCAGCAGCATTAGGGGGAACTTAATGCACGAGCAGTACTTC CASSIRGNLMHEQYF 15 TRBJ2-7 . TRBV7-2 once
TGTGCCAGCAGCTCGCGGGGGGCGGGCACAGATACGCAGTATTTT CASSSRGAGTDTQYF 15 TRBJ2-3 TRBD2 TRBV11-3 once
TGTGCCAGCAGCCAAGATGGGACAGGGGGCATGACTAATGAAAAACTGTTTTTT CASSQDGTGGMTNEKLFF 18 TRBJ1-4 TRBD1 TRBV3-1/TRBV3-2 .
TGCGCCAGCAGCCAAGAACTGAGACACCCTTCGTTGGCTTTCTTT CASSQELRHPSLAFF 15 TRBJ1-1 . TRBV4-1 .
TGTGCCAGCAGCATACCGACAGGGGGCAGACAAGAGACCCAGTACTTC CASSIPTGGRQETQYF 16 TRBJ2-5 TRBD1 TRBV5-4 .
TGTGCCAGCAGTTTAGCGAGGTTCAGCTATGGCTACACCTTC CASSLARFSYGYTF 14 TRBJ1-2 . TRBV27 .
TGTGCCAGCAGCCAAGATAATTTGAGGGCTCGCTCACCCCTCCACTTT CASSQDNLRARSPLHF 16 TRBJ1-6 . TRBV14 .
TGTGCCAGCAGCTTACGAGGGGGCAGGGGCTACACCTTC CASSLRGGRGYTF 13 TRBJ1-2 TRBD1 TRBV7-6 .
TGTGCCAGCTCCGGGTTAATCGACCAGCCCCAGCATTTT CASSGLIDQPQHF 13 TRBJ1-5 . TRBV18 .
TGTGCCAGTAGTGAGGTTAGGGGGACTGAAGCTTTCTTT CASSEVRGTEAFF 13 TRBJ1-1 . TRBV19 .
TGTGCCAGCAGCTTCACTGGGGCCAACGTCCTGACTTTC CASSFTGANVLTF 13 TRBJ2-6 . TRBV11-1 .
TGTGCCACCAGTAAGGAACAGATCGGGGAGCTGTTTTTT CATSKEQIGELFF 13 TRBJ2-2 . TRBV24-1 .
TGTGCCAGCAGTTACAAGGTTCAGGGGACTGAAGCTTTCTTT CASSYKVQGTEAFF 14 TRBJ1-1 . TRBV6-5 .
TGTGCCAGCAGCCTCGGGAGTGGGCCCCAGCATTTT CASSLGSGPQHF 12 TRBJ1-5 . TRBV7-2 .
TGTGCCAGCAGCTTAACCGCAGGGATTCCTGGAAACACCATATATTTT CASSLTAGIPGNTIYF 16 TRBJ1-3 . TRBV7-8 .
TGTGCCAGCAGTGTGCGGGACTCTGGAAACACCATATATTTT CASSVRDSGNTIYF 14 TRBJ1-3 . TRBV2 .
TGCAGCGTCCTTGATAGGGGGCGCTTCACAGATACGCAGTATTTT CSVLDRGRFTDTQYF 15 TRBJ2-3 TRBD1 TRBV29-1 .
TGTGCCATCAGTGAGCTACAGGGGGCGGGAGGCTACACCTTC CAISELQGAGGYTF 14 TRBJ1-2 TRBD1 TRBV10-3 .
TGTGCCATCAGTGATACAGGCTCACCCCTCCACTTT CAISDTGSPLHF 12 TRBJ1-6 . TRBV10-3 .
TGTGCCAGCAGCACTGATAGCAATCAGCCCCAGCATTTT CASSTDSNQPQHF 13 TRBJ1-5 . TRBV5-4 .
TGTGCCAGCAGCGAACGGGGGGCCCTATCCTACAATGAGCAGTTCTTC CASSERGALSYNEQFF 16 TRBJ2-1 . TRBV9 .
TGCGCCAGCAGCCCGGGCGGGGGGCTCCAGCCCCAGCATTTT CASSPGGGLQPQHF 14 TRBJ1-5 . TRBV5-1 .
TGTGCCAGCAGCCCTAGCGGGGGGGCCCAAGAGACCCAGTACTTC CASSPSGGAQETQYF 15 TRBJ2-5 TRBD2 TRBV5-4 once
TGTGCCAGCAGCTTAGACTCCGCAGGGGTGGCATCACCCCTCCACTTT CASSLDSAGVASPLHF 16 TRBJ1-6 . TRBV7-2 .
TGTGCCAGCAGCCCTCCCCCAGGGGGCGCTTTTGAAGAGCAGTTCTTC CASSPPPGGAFEEQFF 16 TRBJ2-1 TRBD1 TRBV7-9 .
TGTGCCAGCAGTTCCTTCCCGGGACAGGGACCCTATGGCTACACCTTC CASSSFPGQGPYGYTF 16 TRBJ1-2 TRBD1 TRBV25-1 .
TGTGCCAGCAGCCAAGAACTTCTAACTAATGAAAAACTGTTTTTT CASSQELLTNEKLFF 15 TRBJ1-4 . TRBV4-2 .
TGTGCCAGCAGCCCTCGGGACTCAGCTGGCTATGGCTACACCTTC CASSPRDSAGYGYTF 15 TRBJ1-2 . TRBV3-1/TRBV3-2 .
TGTGCCAGCAGCTATGGGCCCGAGCAGTACTTC CASSYGPEQYF 11 TRBJ2-7 . TRBV7-9 .
TGTGCCAGCAGCCTAGCGGGGGGGCGAACAGATACGCAGTATTTT CASSLAGGRTDTQYF 15 TRBJ2-3 TRBD2 TRBV11-1 .
TGTGCCAGCAGTGGAACCCACTCCGAATGGGAGACCCAGTACTTC CASSGTHSEWETQYF 15 TRBJ2-5 . TRBV2 .
TGTGCCATCAGTGAAGGAGCTTTTGAACAGCCCCAGCATTTT CAISEGAFEQPQHF 14 TRBJ1-5 . TRBV10-3 .
TGTGCCAGCAGCGGGCCGCGGGGGGGACAGATCTATGGCTACACCTTC CASSGPRGGQIYGYTF 16 TRBJ1-2 TRBD1 TRBV5-6 .
TGTGCCACCAGCAGAGAATTACAGGGCTACGAGCAGTACTTC CATSRELQGYEQYF 14 TRBJ2-7 . TRBV15 .
TGTGCCAGCAGTTACTCGGGTCGGAGTGGCTACACCTTC CASSYSGRSGYTF 13 TRBJ1-2 . TRBV6-5 .
TGTGCCAGCTCACCCATCCGGGATTACACTGAAGCTTTCTTT CASSPIRDYTEAFF 14 TRBJ1-1 . TRBV18 .
TGTGCCAGCAGCCAACAGCAGCTTAGGAACACTGAAGCTTTCTTT CASSQQQLRNTEAFF 15 TRBJ1-1 . TRBV7-9 .
TGTGCCAGCATCGCAGGAGGTATAGGTGGATCACCCCTCCACTTT CASIAGGIGGSPLHF 15 TRBJ1-6 . TRBV2 .
TGTGCCAGCAGCCCCGGGACAGGGTTAAACTATGGCTACACCTTC CASSPGTGLNYGYTF 15 TRBJ1-2 TRBD1 TRBV5-6 .
TGTGCCAGTAGTATACAACCGACGGCCAGGGGAAAAGCTTTCTTT CASSIQPTARGKAFF 15 TRBJ1-1 . TRBV19 .
TGCAGCGTCCGGACTAGCGGGGGAGAGACCCAGTACTTC CSVRTSGGETQYF 13 TRBJ2-5 TRBD2 TRBV29-1 .
TGTGCCAGCAGTTACGCGGGGGGGCGCTATGAGCAGTTCTTC CASSYAGGRYEQFF 14 TRBJ2-1 TRBD2 TRBV6-2/TRBV6-3 .
TGTGCCAGCAGCCTCACAGGGGGTTTCAATTCACCCCTCCACTTT CASSLTGGFNSPLHF 15 TRBJ1-6 TRBD1 TRBV14 many